Shown below are 10 T cell receptor beta chains from a single sample sequenced in a study. TCRdb used MiXCR to reprocess the RT-PCR reads, holding one entry per CDR3 protein. The table shows about 680,000 distinct CDR3 sequences, with 12% to 15% occurring only once. The sample was memory CD4+ T cells from blood. The receptors here all came from a female donor in good health, serving as a healthy control.

The chain has TRBV29-1 and TRBJ2-1; 8 bases are a match to TRBD1. CDR1 and CDR2 from the germline V gene are SQVTM and ANQGSEA. The CDR3 loop spans 14 amino acids. Trimming took 6 bases from V and 2 from J; bases not matched to a gene: 6. CDR3 protein: CSVEPGQAYNEQFF. In nucleotides, the CDR3 is TGCAGCGTCGAACCGGGACAGGCCTACAATGAGCAGTTCTTC.

The CDR3 loop reads CASSLVEAQPQHF. In DNA form, the CDR3 reads TGTGCCAGCAGTTTAGTCGAGGCTCAGCCCCAGCATTTT. The chain carries TRBV12-3 or TRBV12-4 and TRBJ1-5; D uncertain. Trimming left V 1 base short and J 6 bases short, with 7 bases between. This CDR3 spans 13 amino acids.

This clonotype was seen a few times. The gene calls are TRBV7-9 and TRBJ2-4; D not certain. The CDR3 consists of 13 residues. Trimming took off 1 base at V and 6 bases at J, with 7 bases between the two ends. CDR1 and CDR2 from the germline V gene are SEHNR and FQNEAQ (reference sequence). The CDR3 DNA sequence: TGTGCCAGCAGCTTAGGCCTAGTAAACATTCAGTACTTC. It yields the protein CASSLGLVNIQYF.

This clonotype appeared many times. The rearrangement uses TRBV29-1 and TRBJ1-1; the D gene is possibly TRBD1 (5 bases). V lost 4 bases and J lost 2, with 11 bases in between. Germline V lookup: CDR1 SQVTM, CDR2 ANQGSEA. CDR3 length equals 13 residues. CDR3 bases: TGCAGCGTTGCTCGGGGGGTAAACACTGAAGCTTTCTTT. Its translation: CSVARGVNTEAFF.

This clonotype was seen only a few times. This rearrangement joins TRBV4-1 to TRBJ2-1; a weak D match, TRBD2 (7 bases). Germline V gene lookup returns CDR1 MGHRA and CDR2 YSYEKL. The CDR3 is 18 residues long. Trimming removed 4 bases at V and 1 base at J, with 20 bases between. The CDR3 DNA follows: TGCGCCAGCAGCCCACAAGGGGGAGGGTCCGGTTCCTACAATGAGCAGTTCTTC. Its protein product is CASSPQGGGSGSYNEQFF.

This clonotype was detected a few times. The J gene is TRBJ1-1, the V gene TRBV4-3, with TRBD1 identical over 8 bases. The CDR3 runs to 14 residues. Germline CDR1 and CDR2: LGHNA and YSLEER. V was clipped by 3 bases and J by 10 bases; unmatched bases: 10. CDR3 in DNA: TGCGCCAGCAGCCATCGGACAGGGATTGAGTTAGCTTTCTTT. Residues: CASSHRTGIELAFF.

The J gene is TRBJ2-5, the V gene TRBV11-2; 7 bases are a match to TRBD1. CDR1 and CDR2 from the germline V gene are SGHAT and FQNNGV. The CDR3 is made up of 14 amino acids. Germline trimming cut 5 bases from V and 3 bases from J; bases unmatched to any gene: 6. The chain's CDR3 is CASSPDRAKETQYF. CDR3 DNA: TGTGCCAGCAGCCCTGACAGGGCAAAAGAGACCCAGTACTTC.

The chain combines TRBV28 with TRBJ1-3; tentatively, D is TRBD1 (6 bases). V lost 5 bases, J lost 3 bases, and 14 bases lay in between. This CDR3 comprises 15 residues. Germline assignment: CDR1 MDHEN and CDR2 SYDVKM. The CDR3 is CASSASGALGNTIYF. In DNA form, the CDR3 reads TGTGCCAGCAGTGCCTCAGGGGCACTTGGAAACACCATATATTTT.

This clonotype was recorded at least ten times. V gene TRBV20-1 combines with J gene TRBJ1-5; D might be TRBD1 (5 bases). V was shortened by 3 bases and J by 3 bases, with 15 bases between the two germline ends. The germline V gene has CDR1 DFQATT and CDR2 SNEGSKA (reference sequence). The CDR3 covers 15 residues. The CDR3 sequence is CSASRVAGPNQPQHF. CDR3 bases: TGCAGTGCTAGTAGGGTTGCAGGGCCCAATCAGCCCCAGCATTTT.

The chain employs TRBV9 and TRBJ2-1; D is ambiguous. The CDR3 sequence is 14 residues long. V was pared by 3 bases and J by 4 bases, with 11 bases between. CDR1 and CDR2 (germline): SGDLS, YYNGEE. The CDR3 sequence: CASSAAALYNEQFF. CDR3 nucleotide sequence: TGTGCCAGCAGCGCTGCAGCCCTTTACAATGAGCAGTTCTTC.